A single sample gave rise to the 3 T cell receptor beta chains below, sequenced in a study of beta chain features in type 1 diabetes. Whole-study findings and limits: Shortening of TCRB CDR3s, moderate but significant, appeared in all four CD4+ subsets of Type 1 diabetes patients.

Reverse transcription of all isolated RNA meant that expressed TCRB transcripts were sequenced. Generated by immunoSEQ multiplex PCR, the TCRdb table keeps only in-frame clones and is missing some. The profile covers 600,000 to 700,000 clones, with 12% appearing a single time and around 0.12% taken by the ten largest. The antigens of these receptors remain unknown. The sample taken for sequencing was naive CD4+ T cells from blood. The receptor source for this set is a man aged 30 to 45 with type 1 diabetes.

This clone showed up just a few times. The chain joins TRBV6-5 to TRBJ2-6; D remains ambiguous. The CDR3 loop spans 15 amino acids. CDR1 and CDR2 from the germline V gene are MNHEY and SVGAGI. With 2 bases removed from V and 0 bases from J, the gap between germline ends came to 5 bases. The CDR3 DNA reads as TGTGCCAGCAGTTACCAAAGCTCTGGGGCCAACGTCCTGACTTTC. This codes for CASSYQSSGANVLTF.

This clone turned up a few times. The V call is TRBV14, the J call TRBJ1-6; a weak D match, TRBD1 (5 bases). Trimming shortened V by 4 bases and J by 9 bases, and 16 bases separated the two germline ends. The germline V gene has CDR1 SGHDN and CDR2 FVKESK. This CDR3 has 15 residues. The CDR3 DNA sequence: TGTGCCAGCAGCCCCCTCGGGGCCGGGGCTTCACCCCTCCACTTT. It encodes CASSPLGAGASPLHF.

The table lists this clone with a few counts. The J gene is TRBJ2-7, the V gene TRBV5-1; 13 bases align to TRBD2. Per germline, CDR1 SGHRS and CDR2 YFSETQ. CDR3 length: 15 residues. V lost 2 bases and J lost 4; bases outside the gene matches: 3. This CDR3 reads CASSFGLAGAYEQYF. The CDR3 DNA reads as TGCGCCAGCAGCTTTGGACTAGCGGGGGCTTACGAGCAGTACTTC. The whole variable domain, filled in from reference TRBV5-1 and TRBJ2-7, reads KAGVTQTPRYLIKTRGQQVTLSCSPISGHRSVSWYQQTPGQGLQFLFEYFSETQRNKGNFPGRFSGRQFSNSRSEMNVSTLELGDSALYLCASSFGLAGAYEQYFGPGTRLTVT.